This passage covers 4 T cell receptor beta chains from one sample sequenced in a study of blood T cell repertoires in COVID-19. Data came from immunoSEQ multiplex PCR; TCRdb stores just in-frame clones and leaves some out. In the table there are 150,000 to 200,000 clones, approximately 85% of which are singletons. Sequencing input: peripheral blood. The origin of the receptors is a man aged 60-69 years with acute or convalescent COVID-19.

In DNA, the CDR3 is TGTGCCAGCAGCGGGACAAACCGTAAGGAGCAGTTCTTC. Amino acids: CASSGTNRKEQFF. The chain combines TRBV7-9 with TRBJ2-1, with D perhaps TRBD1 (6 bases). The CDR3 loop spans 13 amino acids. The ends were cut back, 5 bases at V and 10 bases at J, with 15 bases in the middle. Germline V gene sequence: CDR1 SEHNR, CDR2 FQNEAQ (reference sequence).

V gene TRBV5-4 combines with J gene TRBJ1-2; 8 bases are shared with TRBD1. Germline V lookup: CDR1 SGHNT, CDR2 YYREEE (reference sequence). The V segment lost 1 base and the J segment 8 bases; nucleotides outside the gene matches: 16. The CDR3 runs to 17 residues. The CDR3, as DNA: TGTGCCAGCAGCTTGAAGGACAGGGAAGCGTGGGCTGGCGGCTACACCTTC. Its translation: CASSLKDREAWAGGYTF.

V gene TRBV5-4 combines with J gene TRBJ2-7; tentatively, D is TRBD1 (5 bases). The ends were cut back, 4 bases at V and 6 bases at J, with 17 bases in the middle. This CDR3 has 14 residues. In germline, CDR1 is SGHNT, CDR2 YYREEE (reference sequence). CDR3 in DNA: TGTGCCAGCAGCCCCGGTCAGGGATTGGGCGAGCAGTACTTC. This sequence encodes CASSPGQGLGEQYF.

The chain joins TRBV19 to TRBJ1-5; D not certain. Germline CDR1 reads LNHDA; CDR2 reads SQIVND (reference sequence). The CDR3 has 15 amino acids. Trimming shortened V by 1 base and J by 0 bases, and 7 bases separated the two germline ends. The CDR3 spells CASSIVSNSNQPQHF. For the CDR3, the DNA is TGTGCCAGTAGTATAGTGTCCAATAGCAATCAGCCCCAGCATTTT.